The T cell receptor beta chain described here comes from a study of graft-versus-host responses after intestinal transplantation. Study-level background: Every recipient underwent anti-thymocyte globulin induction, then tacrolimus and steroids for 3 to 4 years.

Points on this clone: Its antigen is as yet unknown.

V lost 0 bases, J lost 5 bases, and 8 bases stayed unmatched. Germline CDR1 SGDLS, CDR2 YYNGEE. CDR3 length: 16 amino acids. Study observations and caveats: Recipient-marrow GvH clones were detected, some having first appeared in ileum or blood.

Here immunoSEQ multiplex PCR was the method, and the copy in TCRdb shows in-frame clones only, minus some. The sample lists more than 90,000 clones; 85% to 95% were seen once. The rearrangement joins TRBV9 to TRBJ2-3, with 8 bases that match TRBD2. The receptor was isolated from a human donor who was the organ donor for an intestinal transplant. Sequenced material: unstimulated CD4+ T cells sorted from spleen or lymph node cells, taken before transplant. The CDR3 is CASSVVSGGNGDTQYF. CDR3 nucleotides: TGTGCCAGCAGCGTAGTGTCGGGAGGGAATGGAGATACGCAGTATTTT.